A selection of T cell receptor beta chains follows, all from one sample in a study of response to subunit inactivated influenza vaccine. TCRdb reprocessed the RT-PCR reads with MiXCR, giving one entry per CDR3 protein. The sample lists about 500,000 distinct CDR3 sequences; approximately 17% were seen once. Source: CD4+ T cells sorted from PBMCs, taken 23 to 25 months after vaccination. The receptors were gathered from a man between 50 and 75 years old who received an inactivated influenza vaccine. Each CDR3 is given with its conserved first and last residue. D genes are given only for firm matches.

>15|-|TRBV5-6|TRBJ2-5
CASSLGVRGDETQYF
>15|-|TRBV6-5|TRBJ1-6
CASSYQQGDNSPLHF
>14|-|TRBV10-3|TRBJ1-2
CAITVDRKGLGYTF
>21|-|TRBV28|TRBJ2-6
CASSLVSPSFAAQSGANVLTF
>12|TRBD1|TRBV7-9|TRBJ1-2
CASSGDSYGYTF
>13|-|TRBV20-1|TRBJ2-1
CSAGRFGDNEQFF
>15|-|TRBV7-2|TRBJ1-2
CASSLGGILRNGYTF
>15|TRBD2|TRBV20-1|TRBJ2-7
CSAPLSGRALNEQYF
>16|TRBD1|TRBV7-9|TRBJ1-4
CASSLLPGQGTEKLFF
>15|TRBD1|TRBV4-2|TRBJ1-2
CASSQEAGGRYGYTF
>15|-|TRBV4-2|TRBJ2-3
CASSQEVRESDTQYF
>13|-|TRBV20-1|TRBJ2-7
CSAPDRNSYEQYF
>17|-|TRBV6-2/TRBV6-3|TRBJ1-5
CASSYSRVPNGNQPQHF
>16|-|TRBV11-3|TRBJ2-1
CASSFETRPPYNEQFF
>15|-|TRBV7-2|TRBJ1-6
CASSLAAGTASPLHF
>15|-|TRBV6-2/TRBV6-3|TRBJ1-5
CASSYTGGGNQPQHF
>15|TRBD1|TRBV3-1|TRBJ2-2
CASSPRDRDTGELFF
>13|-|TRBV7-2|TRBJ1-1
CASTSVGGTEAFF
>16|TRBD1|TRBV5-1|TRBJ1-4
CASSTGDRGPSEKLFF
>16|-|TRBV11-2|TRBJ2-1
CASSLDVIWGYNEQFF
>16|-|TRBV5-1|TRBJ2-7
CASRTAPGHRVDEQYF
>14|-|TRBV14|TRBJ2-5
CASSLEQWGGTQYF
>16|TRBD2|TRBV5-1|TRBJ2-2
CASSLGASGGTGELFF
>13|-|TRBV10-3|TRBJ2-3
CAISVTSEDTQYF
>15|TRBD1|TRBV18|TRBJ1-1
CASSPQGTGSAEAFF
>13|TRBD2|TRBV29-1|TRBJ2-2
CSAGLAVPGELFF
>14|-|TRBV30|TRBJ1-6
CAWSVSQGGRPLHF
>14|-|TRBV20-1|TRBJ2-7
CSATTGIRDYEQYF
>19|-|TRBV6-5|TRBJ2-6
CASSYISSSTQPGANVLTF
>14|-|TRBV11-2|TRBJ1-5
CASSLEGGYQPQHF
>13|-|TRBV12-3/TRBV12-4|TRBJ1-2
CASSLSLRYGYTF
>15|-|TRBV9|TRBJ2-5
CASSLTTLGRETQYF
>15|TRBD1|TRBV10-3|TRBJ1-1
CAIRPPGQGSTEAFF
>14|TRBD1|TRBV11-1|TRBJ1-1
CASSPTGANTEAFF
>12|-|TRBV20-1|TRBJ2-5
CSASNGGETQYF
>14|-|TRBV12-3/TRBV12-4|TRBJ1-1
CASSFGTIGTEAFF
>14|-|TRBV29-1|TRBJ1-1
CSVELAGGNTEAFF
>14|-|TRBV20-1|TRBJ2-3
CSARVRGLTDTQYF
>15|-|TRBV12-3/TRBV12-4|TRBJ1-2
CASSQGGVPNYGYTF
>13|-|TRBV20-1|TRBJ1-1
CSAPTPGDTEAFF
>14|-|TRBV5-1|TRBJ1-4
CASSLAGLREKLFF